This T cell receptor beta chain was identified during a study of blood T cell repertoires in COVID-19. Study-wide background: COVID-19 samples from acute and convalescent phases originated in the United States, Italy and Spain. PBMCs, B-cell-depleted T cells, or T cells were the source of the cDNA or gDNA that made up the material.

Method: immunoSEQ multiplex PCR; TCRdb's copy keeps in-frame clones and lacks some. The data show some 110,000 clones, 84% seen once. Germline V gives CDR1 MNHEY, CDR2 SMNVEV (reference sequence). Trimming took 3 bases from V and 6 from J; bases not matched to a gene: 6. CDR3 size: 16 residues. The chain uses TRBV27 and TRBJ2-2; 11 nucleotides agree with TRBD2. The TCR comes from a man between 60 and 70 years old with acute or convalescent COVID-19. Sequencing was performed on peripheral blood. CDR3 amino acids: CASSFLLAGESGELFF. Written as DNA, the CDR3 is TGTGCCAGCAGTTTCCTACTAGCGGGGGAGTCCGGGGAGCTGTTTTTT.